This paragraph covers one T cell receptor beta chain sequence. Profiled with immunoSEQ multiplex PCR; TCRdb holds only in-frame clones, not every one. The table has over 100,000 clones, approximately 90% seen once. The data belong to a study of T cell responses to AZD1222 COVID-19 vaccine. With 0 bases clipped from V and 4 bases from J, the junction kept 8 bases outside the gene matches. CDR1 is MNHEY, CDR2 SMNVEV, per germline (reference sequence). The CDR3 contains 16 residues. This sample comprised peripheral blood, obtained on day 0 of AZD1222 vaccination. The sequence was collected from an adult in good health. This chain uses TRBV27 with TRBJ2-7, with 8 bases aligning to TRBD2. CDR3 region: CASSLSPGTSQYEQYF. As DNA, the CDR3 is TGTGCCAGCAGTTTATCCCCCGGGACTAGTCAATACGAGCAGTACTTC.